This T cell receptor (beta chain) was sequenced during a study of molecular identifiers for immune sequencing clone quantification. TCRdb re-called the PCR reads with MiXCR, one entry per CDR3 protein. In the table there are some 97,000 distinct CDR3 sequences, about 35% of which are singletons. The table lists this clonotype with many counts. The junction does not match germline at one end; this may be a read error. Germline V gives CDR1 SEHNR, CDR2 FQNEAQ (reference sequence). This CDR3 is built from 14 residues. The source of this sequence is a human donor in good health. Some libraries in this study had Jurkat cell RNA spiked in. The rearrangement joins TRBV7-9 to TRBJ2-7; D is possibly TRBD1 (6 bases). The specimen sequenced was naive CD8+ T cells from blood, with Jurkat cell RNA spiked in. Regarding subset: FACS-sorted CD8+CD4-CCR7+CD45RA+ naive T cells. This chain's CDR3 is CASSLGTDPQQTRF. For the CDR3, the DNA is TGTGCCAGCAGCTTAGGGACAGACCCCCAACAAACTCGATTC.